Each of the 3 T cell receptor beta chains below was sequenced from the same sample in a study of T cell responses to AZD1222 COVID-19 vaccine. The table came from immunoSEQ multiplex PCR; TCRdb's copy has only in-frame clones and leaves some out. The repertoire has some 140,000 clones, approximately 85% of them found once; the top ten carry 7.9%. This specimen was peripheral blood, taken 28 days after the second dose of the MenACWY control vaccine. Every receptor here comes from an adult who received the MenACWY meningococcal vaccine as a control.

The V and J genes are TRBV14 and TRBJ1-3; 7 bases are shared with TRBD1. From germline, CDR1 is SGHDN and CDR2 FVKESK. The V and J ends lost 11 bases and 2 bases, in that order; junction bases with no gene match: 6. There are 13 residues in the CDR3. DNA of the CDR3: TGTGCCGTTACTGACAGGGCTGGAAACACCATATATTTT. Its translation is CAVTDRAGNTIYF.

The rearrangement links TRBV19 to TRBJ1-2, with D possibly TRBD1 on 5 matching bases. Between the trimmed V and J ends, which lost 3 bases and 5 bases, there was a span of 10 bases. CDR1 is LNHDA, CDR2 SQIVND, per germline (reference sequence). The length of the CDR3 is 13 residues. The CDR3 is CASSIDSLYGYTF. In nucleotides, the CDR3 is TGTGCCAGTAGTATCGACAGTTTATATGGCTACACCTTC.

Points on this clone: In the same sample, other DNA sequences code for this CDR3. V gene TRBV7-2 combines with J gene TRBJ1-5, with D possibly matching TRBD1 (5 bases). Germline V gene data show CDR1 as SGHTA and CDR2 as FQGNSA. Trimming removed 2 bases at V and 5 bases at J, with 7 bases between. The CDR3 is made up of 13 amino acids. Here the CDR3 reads CASSLQGDQPQHF. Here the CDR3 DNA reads TGTGCCAGCAGCTTACAGGGCGATCAGCCCCAGCATTTT.